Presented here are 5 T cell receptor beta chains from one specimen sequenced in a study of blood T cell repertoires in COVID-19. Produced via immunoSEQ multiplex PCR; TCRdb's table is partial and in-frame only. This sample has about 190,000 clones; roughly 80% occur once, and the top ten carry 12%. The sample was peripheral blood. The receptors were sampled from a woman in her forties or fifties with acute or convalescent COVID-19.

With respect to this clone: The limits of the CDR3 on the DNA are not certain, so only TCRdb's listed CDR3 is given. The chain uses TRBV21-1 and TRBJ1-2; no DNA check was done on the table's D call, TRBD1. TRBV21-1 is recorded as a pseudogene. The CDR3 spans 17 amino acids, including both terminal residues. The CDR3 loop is CASTSWGQGACNYGYTF.

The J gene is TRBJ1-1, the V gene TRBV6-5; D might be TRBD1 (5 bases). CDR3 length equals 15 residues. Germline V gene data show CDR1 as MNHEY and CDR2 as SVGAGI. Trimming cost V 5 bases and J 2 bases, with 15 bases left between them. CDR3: CASSTKYQGNTEAFF. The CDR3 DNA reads TGTGCCAGCAGTACGAAGTACCAGGGCAACACTGAAGCTTTCTTT.

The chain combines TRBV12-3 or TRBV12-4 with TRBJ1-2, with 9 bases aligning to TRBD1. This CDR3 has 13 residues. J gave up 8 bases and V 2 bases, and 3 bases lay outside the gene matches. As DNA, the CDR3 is TGTGCCAGCAGTTTAACAGGGGGCCTCGGCTACACCTTC. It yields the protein CASSLTGGLGYTF.

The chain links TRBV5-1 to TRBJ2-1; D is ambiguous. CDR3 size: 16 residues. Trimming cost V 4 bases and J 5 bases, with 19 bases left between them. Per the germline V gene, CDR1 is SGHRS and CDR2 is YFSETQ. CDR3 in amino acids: CASSPVVGSINNEQFF. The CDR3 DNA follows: TGCGCCAGCAGCCCCGTTGTGGGCAGTATTAACAATGAGCAGTTCTTC.

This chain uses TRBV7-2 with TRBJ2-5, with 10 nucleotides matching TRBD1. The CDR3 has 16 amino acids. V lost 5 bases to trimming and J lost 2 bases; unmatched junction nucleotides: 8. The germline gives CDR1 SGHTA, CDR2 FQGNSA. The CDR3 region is CASSLGQGGRQETQYF. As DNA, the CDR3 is TGTGCCAGCAGCCTAGGACAGGGGGGTAGGCAAGAGACCCAGTACTTC.